Presented here are 14 T cell receptor beta chains from one specimen sequenced in a study of blood T cell repertoires in COVID-19. Produced via immunoSEQ multiplex PCR; TCRdb's table is partial and in-frame only. Seen here are 150,000 to 200,000 clones, around nine tenths observed once, and the top ten hold 6% to 8.5%. Sequencing input: PBMCs or T cells enriched from blood (not recorded which). The receptors originated from a woman aged 50 to 60 who had recovered from COVID-19.

The chain is built from TRBV19 and TRBJ1-5, with 9 bases aligning to TRBD1. Trimming removed 5 bases from V and 0 bases from J; junction bases left unmatched: 5. The CDR3 is 16 residues long. In germline, CDR1 is LNHDA, CDR2 SQIVND (reference sequence). The CDR3 nucleotides are TGTGCCAGTAGTTCCGGGACAGGGCGTAGCAATCAGCCCCAGCATTTT. Translation gives CASSSGTGRSNQPQHF.

The V gene is TRBV5-1, the J gene TRBJ2-4; D might be TRBD1 (5 bases). The CDR3 has 13 amino acids. V was pared by 2 bases and J by 7 bases, with 10 bases between. Germline CDR1 SGHRS, CDR2 YFSETQ. The CDR3 here is CASSFWGRNIQYF. CDR3 bases: TGCGCCAGCAGCTTTTGGGGCAGGAACATTCAGTACTTC.

This clone was recorded a few times. This rearrangement joins TRBV6-2 or TRBV6-3 to TRBJ2-3; maybe TRBD1 (5 bases). V shed 6 bases and J shed 10 bases, with 14 bases lying between them. This CDR3 has 12 amino acids. Germline V lookup: CDR1 MNHEY, CDR2 SVGEGT. Here the CDR3 reads CASSRQTSAQYF. CDR3 in DNA: TGTGCCAGCAGCCGACAGACATCAGCGCAGTATTTT.

The CDR3 sequence: CAIGVGRTEAFF. CDR3 DNA: TGTGCCATTGGTGTGGGGCGGACTGAAGCTTTCTTT. This chain uses TRBV5-4 with TRBJ1-1; D might be TRBD1 (5 bases). V lost 9 bases to trimming and J lost 5 bases, with 14 bases between them. This CDR3 region has 12 residues. Germline CDR1 reads SGHNT; CDR2 reads YYREEE (reference sequence).

J is TRBJ1-5 and V is TRBV30; TRBD1 is a possible D gene (6 bases). The CDR3 runs to 14 residues. Germline V gene sequence: CDR1 GTSNPN, CDR2 SVGIG (reference sequence). Deletions cut 3 bases from V and 8 bases from J, with 17 bases between. CDR3 sequence reads: CAWSLGQGLEPQHF. Written as DNA, the CDR3 is TGTGCCTGGAGCCTGGGGCAGGGGCTAGAGCCCCAGCATTTT.

The chain is built from TRBV6-5 and TRBJ1-4; D unclear. Trimming removed 8 bases from V and 7 bases from J, with 11 bases in between. This CDR3 spans 12 amino acids. Germline loops: CDR1 MNHEY, CDR2 SVGAGI. CDR3 nucleotides: TGTGCCAGCCGGGGAGAGGGTGAAAAACTGTTTTTT. As protein: CASRGEGEKLFF.

V usage is TRBV5-1 and J usage is TRBJ1-5, with TRBD1 matching 12 bases. CDR3 length: 15 amino acids. CDR1 and CDR2 (germline): SGHRS, YFSETQ. V dropped 4 bases and J dropped 6; count of bases not matched to a gene: 5. The CDR3 DNA follows: TGCGCCAGCAGCCCCGGGGACAGGGGGCTTCAGCCCCAGCATTTT. Translating it yields CASSPGDRGLQPQHF.

The chain couples TRBV3-1 (or the pseudogene TRBV3-2) to TRBJ2-7; 9 bases line up with TRBD2. The CDR3 is 15 residues long. Trimming cost V 1 base and J 6 bases; bases outside gene matches: 7. CDR1 LGHDT and CDR2 YNNKEL come from the germline V gene (reference sequence). CDR3 residues: CASSQGRGGWSEQYF. The CDR3 coding sequence is TGTGCCAGCAGCCAAGGGCGGGGGGGATGGAGCGAGCAGTACTTC.

The chain is built from TRBV11-1 and TRBJ2-5; D is perhaps TRBD2 (6 bases). Trimming took off 5 bases at V and 5 bases at J, with 15 bases between the two ends. The CDR3 is 14 residues long. CDR1 is SGHAT, CDR2 FQDESV, per germline (reference sequence). In DNA form, the CDR3 reads TGTGCCAGCAGCAATCTAGCGAGGCGCGAGACCCAGTACTTC. Its translation is CASSNLARRETQYF.

V and J are TRBV7-3 and TRBJ1-2, with TRBD1 matching over 7 bases. The length of the CDR3 is 16 residues. V shed 5 bases, J shed 6 bases, and the junction held 15 bases outside the gene matches. Germline CDR1 and CDR2: SGHTA and FQGTGA. As DNA, the CDR3 is TGTGCCAGCAGCCCTCGACAGGGTTCGGTTGTCCATGGCTACACCTTC. It encodes CASSPRQGSVVHGYTF.

This chain links TRBV9 with TRBJ2-3; D may be TRBD2 (7 bases). V shed 4 bases and J shed 4 bases, with 22 bases lying between them. CDR3 length: 17 amino acids. From germline, CDR1 is SGDLS and CDR2 YYNGEE. The CDR3 loop is CASSLATGGGLADTQYF. The DNA for the CDR3 is TGTGCCAGCAGCCTCGCAACTGGGGGGGGCCTGGCAGATACGCAGTATTTT. Full variable domain (remainder filled in from reference TRBV9 and TRBJ2-3): DSGVTQTPKHLITATGQRVTLRCSPRSGDLSVYWYQQSLDQGLQFLIQYYNGEERAKGNILERFSAQQFPDLHSELNLSSLELGDSALYFCASSLATGGGLADTQYFGPGTRLTVL.

The chain links TRBV28 to TRBJ2-3; a weak D match, TRBD1 (5 bases). The CDR3 loop spans 15 amino acids. V was clipped by 10 bases and J by 4 bases, with 21 bases between them. Per germline, CDR1 MDHEN and CDR2 SYDVKM. For the CDR3, the DNA is TGTGCCACTATAACCAATGGCCAGGGCCCAGATACGCAGTATTTT. This encodes CATITNGQGPDTQYF. Full variable domain (missing parts from reference TRBV28 and TRBJ2-3): DVKVTQSSRYLVKRTGEKVFLECVQDMDHENMFWYRQDPGLGLRLIYFSYDVKMKEKGDIPEGYSVSREKKERFSLILESASTNQTSMYLCATITNGQGPDTQYFGPGTRLTVL.

This clone has a single count. The rearrangement joins TRBV7-3 to TRBJ2-2; weak D call: TRBD1 (6 bases). CDR3 size: 13 residues. CDR1 and CDR2 (germline): SGHTA, FQGTGA. V lost 5 bases to trimming and J lost 7 bases, with 11 bases between them. CDR3 region: CASSPGASGELFF. DNA for the CDR3: TGTGCCAGCAGCCCAGGGGCGAGCGGGGAGCTGTTTTTT.

This sequence joins TRBV6-5 and TRBJ2-5, with 9 nucleotides matching TRBD2. The V segment lost 4 bases and the J segment 3 bases; nucleotides outside the gene matches: 6. The CDR3 is 15 residues long. CDR1 is MNHEY and CDR2 is SVGAGI in the germline V gene. The CDR3 DNA reads as TGTGCCAGCAGTTCTATAGGACTAGCGAAAGAGACCCAGTACTTC. It is translated as CASSSIGLAKETQYF.